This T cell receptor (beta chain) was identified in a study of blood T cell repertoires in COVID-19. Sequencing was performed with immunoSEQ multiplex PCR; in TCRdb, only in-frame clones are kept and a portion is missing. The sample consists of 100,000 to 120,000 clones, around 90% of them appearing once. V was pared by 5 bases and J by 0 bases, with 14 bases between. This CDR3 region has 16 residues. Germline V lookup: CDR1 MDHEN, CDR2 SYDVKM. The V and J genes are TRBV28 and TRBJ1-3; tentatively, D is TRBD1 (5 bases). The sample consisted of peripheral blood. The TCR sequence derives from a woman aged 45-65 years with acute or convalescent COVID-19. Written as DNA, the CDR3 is TGTGCCAGCAGTACCCCCGGGGGGGTCTCTGGAAACACCATATATTTT. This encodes CASSTPGGVSGNTIYF.